Listed below are T cell receptor beta chains from one sample, sequenced in a study of radiotherapy plus CTLA-4 blockade in lung cancer. Clones were read by immunoSEQ multiplex PCR, and TCRdb kept only the in-frame ones, dropping some. The sample yields approximately 76,000 clones, 60% to 85% seen once. Source: peripheral blood, taken from a patient treated with radiotherapy plus ipilimumab. The receptors shown here come from a human donor with non-small cell lung cancer who had a partial response to radiotherapy plus ipilimumab. Some clones in this sample may be carry-over from other donors' samples. The CDR3 runs from the conserved cysteine through the conserved F or W. D genes are given only for firm matches. Part of the rows lack a size; the others show once, few, many or a class for expanded clones.

j_gene: TRBJ1-5; v_gene: TRBV11-3; len: 15; d_gene: NA; abundance: NA; CDR3nt: TGTGCCAGCAGCTTAGAGGGCAAGGAGGGTCAGCCCCAGCATTTT; CDR3aa: CASSLEGKEGQPQHF
j_gene: TRBJ1-1; v_gene: TRBV5-6; len: 14; d_gene: TRBD1; abundance: NA; CDR3nt: TGTGCCAGCAGCTTTGACAGGGCGGGTACTGAAGCTTTCTTT; CDR3aa: CASSFDRAGTEAFF
j_gene: TRBJ2-7; v_gene: TRBV5-5; len: 13; d_gene: NA; abundance: NA; CDR3nt: TGTGCCAGCAGCTTGGAGCCCTCTACCGAGCAGTACTTC; CDR3aa: CASSLEPSTEQYF
j_gene: TRBJ2-1; v_gene: TRBV7-3; len: 14; d_gene: TRBD2; abundance: NA; CDR3nt: TGTGCCAGCAGCCCCCAGCGGGGCTACAATGAGCAGTTCTTC; CDR3aa: CASSPQRGYNEQFF
j_gene: TRBJ1-6; v_gene: TRBV28; len: 16; d_gene: NA; abundance: NA; CDR3nt: TGTGCCAGCAGTTTATGGAGAGGCAGAAATAATTCACCCCTCCACTTT; CDR3aa: CASSLWRGRNNSPLHF
j_gene: TRBJ2-7; v_gene: TRBV5-1; len: 14; d_gene: TRBD2; abundance: NA; CDR3nt: TGCGCCAGCAGCCCGGGACTAGCGGGTGGGGAGCAGTACTTC; CDR3aa: CASSPGLAGGEQYF
j_gene: TRBJ1-2; v_gene: TRBV7-9; len: 13; d_gene: NA; abundance: few; CDR3nt: TGTGCCAGCAGCTTATCCATACAGGGCCGCTACACCTTC; CDR3aa: CASSLSIQGRYTF
j_gene: TRBJ2-5; v_gene: TRBV7-2; len: 14; d_gene: NA; abundance: NA; CDR3nt: TGTGCCAGCAGCTTAGCGCTGGGGGGAGAGACCCAGTACTTC; CDR3aa: CASSLALGGETQYF
j_gene: TRBJ2-3; v_gene: TRBV7-9; len: 14; d_gene: TRBD2; abundance: NA; CDR3nt: TGTGCCAGCAGCCAGCGGGGGCTCGGAGATACGCAGTATTTT; CDR3aa: CASSQRGLGDTQYF
j_gene: TRBJ2-7; v_gene: TRBV10-3; len: 15; d_gene: TRBD2; abundance: NA; CDR3nt: TGTGCCATCAGCGAGAAGACTAGCGGGGCGTACGAGCAGTACTTC; CDR3aa: CAISEKTSGAYEQYF
j_gene: TRBJ2-1; v_gene: TRBV5-1; len: 16; d_gene: TRBD2; abundance: once; CDR3nt: TGCGCCAGCAGCTTTAGCGGGAGGGCGATAGACAATGAGCAGTTCTTC; CDR3aa: CASSFSGRAIDNEQFF
j_gene: TRBJ2-1; v_gene: TRBV4-2; len: 15; d_gene: TRBD2; abundance: NA; CDR3nt: TGTGCCAGCAGCCAAGGACTAGCGGGGGGCCATGAGCAGTTCTTC; CDR3aa: CASSQGLAGGHEQFF
j_gene: TRBJ2-3; v_gene: TRBV10-3; len: 12; d_gene: NA; abundance: once; CDR3nt: TGTGCCATCAGTGCACAGGGAGCTACGCAGTATTTT; CDR3aa: CAISAQGATQYF
j_gene: TRBJ2-2; v_gene: TRBV7-2; len: 14; d_gene: NA; abundance: NA; CDR3nt: TGTGCCAGCAGCTTAGGACAGAACACCGGGGAGCTGTTTTTT; CDR3aa: CASSLGQNTGELFF
j_gene: TRBJ2-5; v_gene: TRBV5-6; len: 16; d_gene: NA; abundance: NA; CDR3nt: TGTGCCAGCAGCTTGGGTTTGGTGTCAGGAAGGGGTACCCAGTACTTC; CDR3aa: CASSLGLVSGRGTQYF
j_gene: TRBJ2-3; v_gene: TRBV7-3; len: 14; d_gene: NA; abundance: once; CDR3nt: TGTGCCAGCAGCTTAGGGAGTTGGACAGATACGCAGTATTTT; CDR3aa: CASSLGSWTDTQYF